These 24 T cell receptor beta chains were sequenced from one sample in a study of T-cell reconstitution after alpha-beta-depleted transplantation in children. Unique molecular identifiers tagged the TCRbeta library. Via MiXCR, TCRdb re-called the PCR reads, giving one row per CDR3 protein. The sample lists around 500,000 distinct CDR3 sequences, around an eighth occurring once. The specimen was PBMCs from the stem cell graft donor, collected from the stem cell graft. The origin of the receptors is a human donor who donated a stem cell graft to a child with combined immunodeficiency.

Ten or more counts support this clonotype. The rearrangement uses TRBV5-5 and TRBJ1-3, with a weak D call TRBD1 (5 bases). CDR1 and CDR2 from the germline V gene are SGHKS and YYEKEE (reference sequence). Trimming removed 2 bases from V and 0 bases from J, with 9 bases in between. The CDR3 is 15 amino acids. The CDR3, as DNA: TGTGCCAGCAGCTTATACGGGACCTCTGGAAACACCATATATTTT. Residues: CASSLYGTSGNTIYF.

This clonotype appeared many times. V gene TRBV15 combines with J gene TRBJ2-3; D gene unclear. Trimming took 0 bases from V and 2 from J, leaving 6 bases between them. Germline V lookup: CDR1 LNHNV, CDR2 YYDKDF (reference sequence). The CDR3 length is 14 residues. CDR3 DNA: TGTGCCACCAGCAGAGAGGAAGACACAGATACGCAGTATTTT. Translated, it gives CATSREEDTDTQYF. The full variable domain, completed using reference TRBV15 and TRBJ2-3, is DAMVIQNPRYQVTQFGKPVTLSCSQTLNHNVMYWYQQKSSQAPKLLFHYYDKDFNNEADTPDNFQSRRPNTSFCFLDIRSPGLGDTAMYLCATSREEDTDTQYFGPGTRLTVL.

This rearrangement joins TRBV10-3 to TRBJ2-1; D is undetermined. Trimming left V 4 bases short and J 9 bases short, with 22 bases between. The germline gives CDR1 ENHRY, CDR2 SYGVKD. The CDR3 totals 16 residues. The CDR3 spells CAISGAFGVPEGEQFF. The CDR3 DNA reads TGTGCCATCAGTGGGGCGTTTGGCGTACCCGAAGGTGAGCAGTTCTTC.

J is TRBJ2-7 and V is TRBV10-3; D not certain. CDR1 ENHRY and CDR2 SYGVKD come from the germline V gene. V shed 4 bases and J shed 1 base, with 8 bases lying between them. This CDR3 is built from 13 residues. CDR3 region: CAISGGQSYEQYF. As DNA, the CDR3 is TGTGCCATCAGTGGAGGTCAGTCCTACGAGCAGTACTTC.

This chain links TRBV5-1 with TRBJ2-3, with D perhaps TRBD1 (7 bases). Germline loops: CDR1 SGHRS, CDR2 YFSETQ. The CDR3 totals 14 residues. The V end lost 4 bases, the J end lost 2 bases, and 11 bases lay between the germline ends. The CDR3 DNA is TGCGCCAGCAGCGCGGGACAGAACACAGATACGCAGTATTTT. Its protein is CASSAGQNTDTQYF. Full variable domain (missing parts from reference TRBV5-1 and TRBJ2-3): KAGVTQTPRYLIKTRGQQVTLSCSPISGHRSVSWYQQTPGQGLQFLFEYFSETQRNKGNFPGRFSGRQFSNSRSEMNVSTLELGDSALYLCASSAGQNTDTQYFGPGTRLTVL.

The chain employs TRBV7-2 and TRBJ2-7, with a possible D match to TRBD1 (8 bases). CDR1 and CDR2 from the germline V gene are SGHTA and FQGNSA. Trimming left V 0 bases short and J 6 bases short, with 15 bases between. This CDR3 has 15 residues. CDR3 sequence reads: CASSLAGQGLIEQYF. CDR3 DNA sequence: TGTGCCAGCAGCTTAGCCGGACAGGGACTAATCGAGCAGTACTTC.

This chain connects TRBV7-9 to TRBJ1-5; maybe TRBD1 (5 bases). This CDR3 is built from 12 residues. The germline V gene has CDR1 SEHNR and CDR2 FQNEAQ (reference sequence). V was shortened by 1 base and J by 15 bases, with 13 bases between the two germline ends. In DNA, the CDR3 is TGTGCCAGCAGCTTAGGTGGGGCAGCCCCGCATTTT. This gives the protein CASSLGGAAPHF.

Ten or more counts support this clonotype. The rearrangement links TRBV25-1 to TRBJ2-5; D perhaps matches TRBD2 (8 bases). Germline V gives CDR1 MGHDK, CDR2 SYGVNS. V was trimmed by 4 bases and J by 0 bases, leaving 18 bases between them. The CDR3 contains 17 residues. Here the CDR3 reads CASSVDRDSGNQETQYF. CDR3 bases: TGTGCCAGCAGTGTCGACAGGGATAGCGGGAACCAAGAGACCCAGTACTTC. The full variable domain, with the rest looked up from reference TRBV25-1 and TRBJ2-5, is EADIYQTPRYLVIGTGKKITLECSQTMGHDKMYWYQQDPGMELHLIHYSYGVNSTEKGDLSSESTVSRIRTEHFPLTLESARPSHTSQYLCASSVDRDSGNQETQYFGPGTRLLVL.

As DNA, the CDR3 is TGCAGTGCTAGAGATCGGCGGGGGGGAATGAGGCAGGCGCAGTATTTT. Translating it yields CSARDRRGGMRQAQYF. V is TRBV20-1 and J is TRBJ2-3, with TRBD2 matching 9 bases. Trimming removed 0 bases from V and 10 bases from J; junction bases left unmatched: 14. CDR3 length equals 16 residues. Looked up from germline, CDR1 is DFQATT and CDR2 is SNEGSKA (reference sequence).

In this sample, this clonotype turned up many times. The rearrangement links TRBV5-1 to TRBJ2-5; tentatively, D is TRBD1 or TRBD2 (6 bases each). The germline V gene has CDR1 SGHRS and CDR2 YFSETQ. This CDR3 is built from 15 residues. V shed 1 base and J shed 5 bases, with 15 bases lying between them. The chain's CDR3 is CASSLNGGQGETQYF. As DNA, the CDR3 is TGCGCCAGCAGCTTGAACGGAGGGCAGGGGGAGACCCAGTACTTC.

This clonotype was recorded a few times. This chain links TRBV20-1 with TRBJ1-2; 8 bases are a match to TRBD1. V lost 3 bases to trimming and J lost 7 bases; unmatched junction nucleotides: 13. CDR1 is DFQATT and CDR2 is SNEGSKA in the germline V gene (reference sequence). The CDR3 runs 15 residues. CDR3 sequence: CSASRDRREWGGYTF. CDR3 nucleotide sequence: TGCAGTGCTAGCAGGGACAGGCGTGAGTGGGGTGGCTACACCTTC.

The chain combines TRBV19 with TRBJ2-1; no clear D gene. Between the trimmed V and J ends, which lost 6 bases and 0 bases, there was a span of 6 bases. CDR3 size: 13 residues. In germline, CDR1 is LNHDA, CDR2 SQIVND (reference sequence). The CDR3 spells CASRPSSYNEQFF. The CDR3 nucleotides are TGTGCCAGTAGGCCGAGCTCCTACAATGAGCAGTTCTTC.

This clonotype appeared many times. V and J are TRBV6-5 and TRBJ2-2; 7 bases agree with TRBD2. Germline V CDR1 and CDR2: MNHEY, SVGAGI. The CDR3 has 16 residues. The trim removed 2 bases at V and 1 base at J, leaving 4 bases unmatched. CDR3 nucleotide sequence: TGTGCCAGCAGTTACAGGTCTAGCGGGAACACCGGGGAGCTGTTTTTT. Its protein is CASSYRSSGNTGELFF.

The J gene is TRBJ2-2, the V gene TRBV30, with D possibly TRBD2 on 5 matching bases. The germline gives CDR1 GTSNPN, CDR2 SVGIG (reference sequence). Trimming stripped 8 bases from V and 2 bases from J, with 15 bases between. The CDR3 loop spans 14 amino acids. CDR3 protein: CAQREGANTGELFF. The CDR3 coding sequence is TGTGCCCAGAGGGAAGGTGCTAACACCGGGGAGCTGTTTTTT.

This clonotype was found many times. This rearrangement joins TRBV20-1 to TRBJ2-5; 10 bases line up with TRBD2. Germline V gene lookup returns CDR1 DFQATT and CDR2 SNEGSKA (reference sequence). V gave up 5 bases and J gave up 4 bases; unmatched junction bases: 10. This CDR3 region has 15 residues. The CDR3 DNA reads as TGCAGTGCTGGACCTGGACTAGCGGAGGGAGAGACCCAGTACTTC. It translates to CSAGPGLAEGETQYF.

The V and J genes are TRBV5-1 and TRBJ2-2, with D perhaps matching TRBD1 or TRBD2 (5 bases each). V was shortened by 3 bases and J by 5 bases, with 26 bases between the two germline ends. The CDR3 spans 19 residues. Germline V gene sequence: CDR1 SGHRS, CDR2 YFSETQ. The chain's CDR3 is CASSWDQLGKAVVTGELFF. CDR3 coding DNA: TGCGCCAGCAGCTGGGACCAGCTGGGGAAAGCGGTCGTGACCGGGGAGCTGTTTTTT.

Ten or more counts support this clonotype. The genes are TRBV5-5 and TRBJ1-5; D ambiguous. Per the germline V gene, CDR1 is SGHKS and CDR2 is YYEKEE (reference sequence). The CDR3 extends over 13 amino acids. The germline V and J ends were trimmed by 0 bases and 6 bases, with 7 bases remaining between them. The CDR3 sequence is CASSLVPIQPQHF. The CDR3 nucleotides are TGTGCCAGCAGCTTGGTTCCCATTCAGCCCCAGCATTTT.

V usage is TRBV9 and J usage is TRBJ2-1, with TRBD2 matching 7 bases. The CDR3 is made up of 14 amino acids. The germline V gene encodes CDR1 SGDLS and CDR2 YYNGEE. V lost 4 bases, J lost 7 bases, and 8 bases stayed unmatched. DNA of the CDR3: TGTGCCAGCAGCCCAGCCGGGACTACAAATGAGCAGTTCTTC. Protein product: CASSPAGTTNEQFF. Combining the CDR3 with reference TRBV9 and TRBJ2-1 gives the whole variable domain DSGVTQTPKHLITATGQRVTLRCSPRSGDLSVYWYQQSLDQGLQFLIQYYNGEERAKGNILERFSAQQFPDLHSELNLSSLELGDSALYFCASSPAGTTNEQFFGPGTRLTVL.

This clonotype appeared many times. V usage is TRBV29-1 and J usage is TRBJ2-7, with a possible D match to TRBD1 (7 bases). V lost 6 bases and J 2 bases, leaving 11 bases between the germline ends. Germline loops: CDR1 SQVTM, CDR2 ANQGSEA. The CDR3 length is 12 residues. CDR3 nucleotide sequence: TGCAGCGTGGGGGGACAGCCCTACGAGCAGTACTTC. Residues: CSVGGQPYEQYF.

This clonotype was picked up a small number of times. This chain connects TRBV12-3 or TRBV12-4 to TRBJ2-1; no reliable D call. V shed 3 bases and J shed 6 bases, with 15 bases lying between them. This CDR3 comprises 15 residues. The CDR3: CASSFLSRLSNEQFF. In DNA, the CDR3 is TGTGCCAGCAGTTTTCTATCCCGGCTATCCAATGAGCAGTTCTTC.

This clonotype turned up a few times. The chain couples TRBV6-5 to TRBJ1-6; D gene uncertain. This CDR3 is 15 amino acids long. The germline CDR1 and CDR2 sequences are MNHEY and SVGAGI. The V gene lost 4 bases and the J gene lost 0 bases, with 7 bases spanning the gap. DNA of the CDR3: TGTGCCAGCAGTTTTGGCAGCTCCTATAATTCACCCCTCCACTTT. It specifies CASSFGSSYNSPLHF.

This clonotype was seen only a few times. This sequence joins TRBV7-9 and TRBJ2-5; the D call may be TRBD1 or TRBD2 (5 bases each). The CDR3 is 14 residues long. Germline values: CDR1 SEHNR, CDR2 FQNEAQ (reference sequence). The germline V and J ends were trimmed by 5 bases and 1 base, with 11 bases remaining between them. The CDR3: CASSRGDSQETQYF. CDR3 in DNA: TGTGCCAGCAGCCGGGGCGACAGCCAAGAGACCCAGTACTTC.

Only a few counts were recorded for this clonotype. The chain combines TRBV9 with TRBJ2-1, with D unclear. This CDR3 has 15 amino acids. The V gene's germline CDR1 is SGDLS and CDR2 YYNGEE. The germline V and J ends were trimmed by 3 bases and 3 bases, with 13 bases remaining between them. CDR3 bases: TGTGCCAGCAGCGGCTCTACCCTGGGCTACAATGAGCAGTTCTTC. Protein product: CASSGSTLGYNEQFF.

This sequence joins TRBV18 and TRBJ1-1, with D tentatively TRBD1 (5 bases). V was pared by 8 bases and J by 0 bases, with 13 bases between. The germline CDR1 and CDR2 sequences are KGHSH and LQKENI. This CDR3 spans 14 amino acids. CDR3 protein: CASQPRDLNTEAFF. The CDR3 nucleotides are TGTGCCAGCCAACCTCGGGACCTGAACACTGAAGCTTTCTTT.